The following is a T cell receptor (beta chain) sequence with its context. What it recognizes is unknown. The data belong to a study of cytomegalovirus exposure and HLA in healthy donors. Background on the study: Earlier, 150 million to 200 million T cells were analyzed, and 117 million unique TCR beta sequences were found among them. Points from the study as a whole: There were some V segments, including TRBV6-2 and TRBV6-3, excluded as indistinguishable.

PCR was performed using 60 Vbeta and 13 Jbeta primers. The authors' processing: Later work found 65 million to 100 million unique TCR beta chains, with around 10 million shared. Assay: immunoSEQ multiplex PCR; the TCRdb copy retains only in-frame clones and omits some. D and trimming were read from the DNA, whereas the V and J calls and clone size are those reported in that table. The sample holds approximately 190,000 clones, 84% seen once. V lost 4 bases to trimming and J lost 7 bases; unmatched junction nucleotides: 9. The CDR3 spans 16 residues. Germline CDR1 SEHNR, CDR2 FQNEAQ (reference sequence).

The TCR sequence derives from a woman in her 50s in good health and CMV-seropositive. This chain connects TRBV7-9 to TRBJ2-1; 11 bases fit TRBD2. What was sequenced was PBMCs. The CDR3 DNA follows: TGTGCCAGCAGCTCCGGGACTAGCGGAACCCCGAATGAGCAGTTCTTC. It is translated as CASSSGTSGTPNEQFF. The complete variable domain, with remaining parts taken from reference TRBV7-9 and TRBJ2-1, reads DTGVSQNPRHKITKRGQNVTFRCDPISEHNRLYWYRQTLGQGPEFLTYFQNEAQLEKSRLLSDRFSAERPKGSFSTLEIQRTEQGDSAMYLCASSSGTSGTPNEQFFGPGTRLTVL.